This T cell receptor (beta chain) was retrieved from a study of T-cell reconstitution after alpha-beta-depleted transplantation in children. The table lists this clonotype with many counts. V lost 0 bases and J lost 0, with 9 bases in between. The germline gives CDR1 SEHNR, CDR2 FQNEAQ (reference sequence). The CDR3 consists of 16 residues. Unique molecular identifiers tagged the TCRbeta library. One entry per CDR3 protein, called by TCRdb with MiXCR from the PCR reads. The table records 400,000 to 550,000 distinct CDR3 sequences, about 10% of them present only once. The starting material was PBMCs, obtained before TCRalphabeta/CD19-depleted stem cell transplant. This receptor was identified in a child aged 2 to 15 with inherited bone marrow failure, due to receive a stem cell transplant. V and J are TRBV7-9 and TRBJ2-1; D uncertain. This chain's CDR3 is CASSLAVGSSYNEQFF. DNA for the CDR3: TGTGCCAGCAGCTTAGCGGTTGGTAGCTCCTACAATGAGCAGTTCTTC.